These 2 T cell receptor beta chains were all obtained from the same sample, sequenced in a study of T cells in Graves' hyperthyroidism and ophthalmopathy (dated 2019 in TCRdb). The receptor library was made with multiplex PCR. The sequencing machine was an Illumina HiSeq 2000. TCR beta CDR3 regions were amplified from RNA transcripts. A first-round RT-PCR of the TCR CDR3 used the HTBI primer set with the Qiagen OneStep RT-PCR kit. The public sequencing data were trimmed at Q25 with fastp and processed into clonotypes with MiXCR by TCRdb, which kept only in-frame beta chains. Rows merge per CDR3 protein into single entries with the most common DNA and genes. The sample yields about 520,000 distinct CDR3 sequences; 24% were counted once. Around 10% of the sample belongs to the ten largest clones. The sample was blood. These receptors all stem from a woman younger than 45 with Graves' ophthalmopathy.

This clonotype has at least ten counts. The V call is TRBV11-1, the J call TRBJ1-1; 11 bases agree with TRBD1. This CDR3 has 19 residues. J gave up 2 bases and V 5 bases, and 16 bases lay outside the gene matches. Per germline, CDR1 SGHAT and CDR2 FQDESV (reference sequence). The CDR3 DNA is TGTGCCAGCAGCACCGGACAGGGGGCGAAGTGGTGGGTTAACACTGAAGCTTTCTTT. It translates to CASSTGQGAKWWVNTEAFF.

This clonotype was recorded many times. One junction end does not reproduce the germline sequence, and a read error may be involved. The chain links TRBV20-1 to TRBJ2-7; weak D call: TRBD1 (7 bases). The length of the CDR3 is 13 residues. The germline CDR1 and CDR2 sequences are DFQATT and SNEGSKA (reference sequence). DNA of the CDR3: TGCAGTGCTAGAGATCGGGGCAGGGGGGACACCCCATTC. It encodes CSARDRGRGDTPF.